The clone carrying this T cell receptor beta chain was observed at least ten times. Its target is not known. TCRdb called the 5' RACE reads again in MiXCR, with one record for every CDR3 protein. The table records over 150,000 distinct CDR3 sequences, about 6% of them present only once. This specimen comes from a study of T cells after yellow fever vaccination. Notes on the study in general: Booster samples showed a return of most primary-vaccination clones (almost 97% CD4, around 85% CD8). High-abundance clonotypes from the bulk population could contaminate FACS-sorted repertoires.

The CDR3 totals 12 residues. V gave up 0 bases and J gave up 5 bases, with 5 bases separating them. Germline CDR1 and CDR2: DFQATT and SNEGSKA (reference sequence). This receptor was taken from a man between 18 and 35 years old who received the YFV17D yellow fever vaccine. The sequencing here drew on CD4+ T cells sorted from PBMCs, taken on the day of the first yellow fever vaccination. This rearrangement joins TRBV20-1 to TRBJ1-5, with D uncertain. The CDR3 region is CSARDSHQPQHF. The DNA for the CDR3 is TGCAGTGCTAGAGATTCTCATCAGCCCCAGCATTTT.